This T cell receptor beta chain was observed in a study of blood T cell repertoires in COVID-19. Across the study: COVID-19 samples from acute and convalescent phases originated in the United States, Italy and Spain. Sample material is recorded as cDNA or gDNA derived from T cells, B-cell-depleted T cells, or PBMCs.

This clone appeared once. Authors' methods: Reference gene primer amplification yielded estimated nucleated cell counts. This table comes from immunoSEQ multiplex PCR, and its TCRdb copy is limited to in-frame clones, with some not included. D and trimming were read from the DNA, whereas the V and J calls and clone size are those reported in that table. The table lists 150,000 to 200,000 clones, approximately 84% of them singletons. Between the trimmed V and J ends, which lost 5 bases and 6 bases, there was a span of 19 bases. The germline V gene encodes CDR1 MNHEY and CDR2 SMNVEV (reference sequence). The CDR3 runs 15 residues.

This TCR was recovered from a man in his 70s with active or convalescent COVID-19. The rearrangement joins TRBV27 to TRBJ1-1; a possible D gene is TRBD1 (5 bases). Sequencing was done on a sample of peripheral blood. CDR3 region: CASSEDNFRIAEAFF. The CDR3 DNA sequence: TGTGCCAGCAGTGAGGACAACTTTAGGATCGCTGAAGCTTTCTTT.